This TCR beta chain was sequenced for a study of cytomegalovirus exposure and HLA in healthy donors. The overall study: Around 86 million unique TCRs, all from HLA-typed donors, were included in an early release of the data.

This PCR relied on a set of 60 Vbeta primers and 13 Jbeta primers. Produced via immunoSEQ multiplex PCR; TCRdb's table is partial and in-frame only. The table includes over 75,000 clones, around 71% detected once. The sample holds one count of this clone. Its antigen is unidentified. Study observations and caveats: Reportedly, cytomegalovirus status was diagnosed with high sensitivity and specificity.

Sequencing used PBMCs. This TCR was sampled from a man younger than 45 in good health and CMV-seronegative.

In nucleotides, the CDR3 is TGTGCCACCAGCAGAGATCATACAGCAGGAAGCACTGAAGCTTTCTTT. It codes for CATSRDHTAGSTEAFF. The chain has TRBV15 and TRBJ1-1; D is undetermined. The V and J ends lost 0 bases and 4 bases respectively, with 15 bases between them. Germline loops: CDR1 LNHNV, CDR2 YYDKDF (reference sequence). The CDR3 runs 16 residues.